In its sample, the clone carrying this TCR beta chain was seen many times. The ends were cut back, 6 bases at V and 0 bases at J, with 19 bases in the middle. The CDR3 runs to 17 residues. With a J-beta primer mix and a sample-barcoded 5' primer, a second PCR ran about 6 to 11 cycles. Every cDNA molecule bore a tag from a template-switch adaptor containing 12 random nucleotides. In TCRdb, the 5' RACE reads were re-called with MiXCR into one record per CDR3 protein. There are some 790,000 distinct CDR3 sequences in the sample; around 26% occur only once, and roughly 17% lies in the top ten. These data are taken from a study of blood T cells in healthy people across ages.

The TCR was taken from an elderly woman in good health. Sequenced: blood. V usage is TRBV12-3 or TRBV12-4 and J usage is TRBJ2-3; possible D gene TRBD2, 6 bases. CDR3 nucleotides: TGTGCCAGCAGCCCCGGGGGATTGACATATAGCACAGATACGCAGTATTTT. It encodes CASSPGGLTYSTDTQYF.